This entry features one TCR beta chain sequence. Germline loops: CDR1 LNHNV, CDR2 YYDKDF (reference sequence). With 0 bases removed from V and 4 bases from J, the gap between germline ends came to 12 bases. The CDR3 covers 15 residues. The data were taken from a study of blood T cell repertoires in COVID-19. As processed by the authors: Cell counts per sample came from amplifying reference gene primers. The table came from immunoSEQ multiplex PCR; TCRdb's copy has only in-frame clones and leaves some out. V and J calls and clone size follow that table, whereas D and trimming were derived from the DNA. This sample has 100,000 to 150,000 clones, with more than 70% found just once.

The receptor comes from a woman between 25 and 40 years old who had recovered from COVID-19. The sample taken for sequencing was peripheral blood. The chain recombines TRBV15 with TRBJ1-2; D ambiguous. CDR3 bases: TGTGCCACCAGCAGAGATGTGGCTCCTGGCTATGGCTACACCTTC. Its translation: CATSRDVAPGYGYTF.